These T cell receptor beta chains were read from a single sample in a study of T cells in tumors after PD-1 blockade. Clones were sequenced by immunoSEQ multiplex PCR, and TCRdb holds only the in-frame ones, with some missing. The sample has some 20,000 clones, about 77% seen once; the top ten hold roughly 25%. The sequencing here drew on PBMCs, taken before anti-PD-1 treatment. Receptors were obtained from a human donor with basal cell carcinoma. The CDR3 runs from the conserved cysteine through the conserved F or W. Fields, in order: CDR3 DNA, CDR3 protein, J gene, clone size, V gene, D gene, CDR3 length. A D gene is named only where the DNA matches it firmly. Where a row states a size, it is once, few, many or the class of an expanded clone; other rows omit it.

cdr3_nt: TGTGCCAGCAGCCAACAGATTAATCAGCCCCAGCATTTT
cdr3_aa: CASSQQINQPQHF
j_call: TRBJ1-5
clone_size: .
v_call: TRBV3-1/TRBV3-2
d_call: .
cdr3_length: 13

cdr3_nt: TGTGCCAGCAGTTTGGAGCGGGAGACCCAGTACTTC
cdr3_aa: CASSLERETQYF
j_call: TRBJ2-5
clone_size: .
v_call: TRBV2
d_call: .
cdr3_length: 12

cdr3_nt: TGTGCCACCAGTCCAGGGGGGAGAGGCAATCAGCCCCAGCATTTT
cdr3_aa: CATSPGGRGNQPQHF
j_call: TRBJ1-5
clone_size: .
v_call: TRBV15
d_call: TRBD1
cdr3_length: 15

cdr3_nt: TGTGCCAGCTCACCGCCGCTAGCGGGGGCCACAGATACGCAGTATTTT
cdr3_aa: CASSPPLAGATDTQYF
j_call: TRBJ2-3
clone_size: .
v_call: TRBV18
d_call: TRBD2
cdr3_length: 16

cdr3_nt: TGCGCCAGCAGCCCCAGGATAGCTAACTATGGCTACACCTTC
cdr3_aa: CASSPRIANYGYTF
j_call: TRBJ1-2
clone_size: .
v_call: TRBV5-1
d_call: .
cdr3_length: 14

cdr3_nt: TGTGCCAGCAGTGGGTCAACGCCTCGGGTTACGCAGTATTTT
cdr3_aa: CASSGSTPRVTQYF
j_call: TRBJ2-3
clone_size: .
v_call: TRBV2
d_call: .
cdr3_length: 14

cdr3_nt: TGTGCCAGTAGTATACATGGCTCTAGCGGGAGCTCCTACGAGCAGTACTTC
cdr3_aa: CASSIHGSSGSSYEQYF
j_call: TRBJ2-7
clone_size: .
v_call: TRBV19
d_call: TRBD2
cdr3_length: 17

cdr3_nt: TGCAGCGTTGAAGAAATTCGGGGAACTGAAGCTTTCTTT
cdr3_aa: CSVEEIRGTEAFF
j_call: TRBJ1-1
clone_size: .
v_call: TRBV29-1
d_call: .
cdr3_length: 13

cdr3_nt: TGTGCCAGCAGCCGAAAAGGGGATGAGCAGTTCTTC
cdr3_aa: CASSRKGDEQFF
j_call: TRBJ2-1
clone_size: .
v_call: TRBV14
d_call: .
cdr3_length: 12

cdr3_nt: TGTGCCAGCAGTTACTCGTCTGGAAACACCATATATTTT
cdr3_aa: CASSYSSGNTIYF
j_call: TRBJ1-3
clone_size: .
v_call: TRBV6-5
d_call: .
cdr3_length: 13

cdr3_nt: TGTGCCAGCAGTTTTTACAATGAGCAGTTCTTC
cdr3_aa: CASSFYNEQFF
j_call: TRBJ2-1
clone_size: .
v_call: TRBV6-5
d_call: .
cdr3_length: 11

cdr3_nt: TGCGCCAGCAGCAACCCCCAGGGGGCAGAAACTGAAGCTTTCTTT
cdr3_aa: CASSNPQGAETEAFF
j_call: TRBJ1-1
clone_size: .
v_call: TRBV5-1
d_call: TRBD1
cdr3_length: 15

cdr3_nt: TGTGCCAGCAGCGGTACTAGCCGGGCCGGGGAGCTGTTTTTT
cdr3_aa: CASSGTSRAGELFF
j_call: TRBJ2-2
clone_size: .
v_call: TRBV7-9
d_call: .
cdr3_length: 14

cdr3_nt: TGCGCCAGCAGCCAAGATTCGGGGGGGACTAATGAAAAACTGTTTTTT
cdr3_aa: CASSQDSGGTNEKLFF
j_call: TRBJ1-4
clone_size: .
v_call: TRBV4-1
d_call: .
cdr3_length: 16

cdr3_nt: TGTGCCAGCAGTTACGTCTGGTCGGCAGCTTCCAAAAACATTCAGTACTTC
cdr3_aa: CASSYVWSAASKNIQYF
j_call: TRBJ2-4
clone_size: .
v_call: TRBV6-2/TRBV6-3
d_call: .
cdr3_length: 17

cdr3_nt: TGTGCCAGTAGTACAAGGACAGGGGAATCCTATGGCTACACCTTC
cdr3_aa: CASSTRTGESYGYTF
j_call: TRBJ1-2
clone_size: .
v_call: TRBV19
d_call: TRBD1
cdr3_length: 15

cdr3_nt: TGTGCCAGCAGCGCGGGACAGCTCTCTGGAAACACCATATATTTT
cdr3_aa: CASSAGQLSGNTIYF
j_call: TRBJ1-3
clone_size: .
v_call: TRBV9
d_call: TRBD1
cdr3_length: 15

cdr3_nt: TGTGCCAGCAGTTACTCCCTAGCGGGGGTCGGTGAGACCCAGTACTTC
cdr3_aa: CASSYSLAGVGETQYF
j_call: TRBJ2-5
clone_size: once
v_call: TRBV6-2/TRBV6-3
d_call: TRBD2
cdr3_length: 16

cdr3_nt: TGTGCCAGCAGTCGGGGGACAGCGAATGAAAAACTGTTTTTT
cdr3_aa: CASSRGTANEKLFF
j_call: TRBJ1-4
clone_size: .
v_call: TRBV25-1
d_call: TRBD1
cdr3_length: 14

cdr3_nt: TGTGCCAGCAGTTACAGGGCAGGGAGGGGCTACACCTTC
cdr3_aa: CASSYRAGRGYTF
j_call: TRBJ1-2
clone_size: .
v_call: TRBV6-6
d_call: .
cdr3_length: 13

cdr3_nt: TGTGCCAGCAGTTTCCCCGATCAGCCCCAGCATTTT
cdr3_aa: CASSFPDQPQHF
j_call: TRBJ1-5
clone_size: .
v_call: TRBV12-3/TRBV12-4
d_call: .
cdr3_length: 12

cdr3_nt: TGCGCCAGCAGCTTTAGGACAGGAGGCACTGAAGCTTTCTTT
cdr3_aa: CASSFRTGGTEAFF
j_call: TRBJ1-1
clone_size: .
v_call: TRBV5-1
d_call: TRBD1
cdr3_length: 14

cdr3_nt: TGTGCCAGCTCACTCCAGGGACAGTTAAGCTATAATTCACCCCTCCACTTT
cdr3_aa: CASSLQGQLSYNSPLHF
j_call: TRBJ1-6
clone_size: .
v_call: TRBV18
d_call: TRBD1
cdr3_length: 17

cdr3_nt: TGTGCCAGCAGCTACGGACTAGCACGAGGTACCGGGGAGCTGTTTTTT
cdr3_aa: CASSYGLARGTGELFF
j_call: TRBJ2-2
clone_size: .
v_call: TRBV5-5
d_call: TRBD2
cdr3_length: 16

cdr3_nt: TGTGCCATCAAGGGGACAGCTAACTACGAGCAGTACTTC
cdr3_aa: CAIKGTANYEQYF
j_call: TRBJ2-7
clone_size: few
v_call: TRBV10-3
d_call: TRBD1
cdr3_length: 13

cdr3_nt: TGCGCCAGCAGCTTGGCCGGAGCAAACCAAGAGACCCAGTACTTC
cdr3_aa: CASSLAGANQETQYF
j_call: TRBJ2-5
clone_size: .
v_call: TRBV5-1
d_call: .
cdr3_length: 15

cdr3_nt: TGTGCCAGCAGTTTAGTTTCCCTCGGGGACTATGGCTACACCTTC
cdr3_aa: CASSLVSLGDYGYTF
j_call: TRBJ1-2
clone_size: .
v_call: TRBV28
d_call: .
cdr3_length: 15

cdr3_nt: TGTGCCAGCAGTTACATGGGGGAGGGCTCCTACGAGCAGTACTTC
cdr3_aa: CASSYMGEGSYEQYF
j_call: TRBJ2-7
clone_size: .
v_call: TRBV6-5
d_call: TRBD2
cdr3_length: 15

cdr3_nt: TGCGCCAGCAGCTCCACAGGGGAGGTTTATGGCTACACCTTC
cdr3_aa: CASSSTGEVYGYTF
j_call: TRBJ1-2
clone_size: .
v_call: TRBV5-1
d_call: TRBD1
cdr3_length: 14

cdr3_nt: TGTGCCAGCAGCGTTGACAGGGGTCCCGGGGAGCTGTTTTTT
cdr3_aa: CASSVDRGPGELFF
j_call: TRBJ2-2
clone_size: .
v_call: TRBV5-5
d_call: TRBD1
cdr3_length: 14

cdr3_nt: TGTGCCACCACCCGGGAGGGGACAGGTTTCCATGAGCAGTTCTTC
cdr3_aa: CATTREGTGFHEQFF
j_call: TRBJ2-1
clone_size: .
v_call: TRBV19
d_call: .
cdr3_length: 15

cdr3_nt: TGTGCCAGCCACCCGCCCGGGGATTTCTACGAGCAGTACTTC
cdr3_aa: CASHPPGDFYEQYF
j_call: TRBJ2-7
clone_size: .
v_call: TRBV6-5
d_call: .
cdr3_length: 14

cdr3_nt: TGTGCCAGCAGCTTACTAGCGGGAGGCCATGAGCAGTTCTTC
cdr3_aa: CASSLLAGGHEQFF
j_call: TRBJ2-1
clone_size: .
v_call: TRBV7-3
d_call: TRBD2
cdr3_length: 14

cdr3_nt: TGTGCCAGCAGCCAAGATCCAGGGGGGAAAGGAAACACCATATATTTT
cdr3_aa: CASSQDPGGKGNTIYF
j_call: TRBJ1-3
clone_size: .
v_call: TRBV3-1/TRBV3-2
d_call: TRBD1
cdr3_length: 16

cdr3_nt: TGTGCCAGCAGCCAAGATCGATCCTTCGAGCAGTACTTC
cdr3_aa: CASSQDRSFEQYF
j_call: TRBJ2-7
clone_size: .
v_call: TRBV3-1/TRBV3-2
d_call: .
cdr3_length: 13

cdr3_nt: TGTGCCATCAGTGATTTGCGTGGACAGGGTGAGACCTACGAGCAGTACTTC
cdr3_aa: CAISDLRGQGETYEQYF
j_call: TRBJ2-7
clone_size: .
v_call: TRBV10-3
d_call: TRBD1
cdr3_length: 17

cdr3_nt: TGTGCCAGCAGTCCCCCGGCGGCGGGGAACGGGGAGCTGTTTTTT
cdr3_aa: CASSPPAAGNGELFF
j_call: TRBJ2-2
clone_size: .
v_call: TRBV25-1
d_call: .
cdr3_length: 15

cdr3_nt: TGTGCCAGCAGCCAAGATGGCCAGTTTGAAGCTTTCTTT
cdr3_aa: CASSQDGQFEAFF
j_call: TRBJ1-1
clone_size: once
v_call: TRBV3-1/TRBV3-2
d_call: .
cdr3_length: 13

cdr3_nt: TGCGCCAGCAGCTTGAAGACAGGGCCTGGAAACACCATATATTTT
cdr3_aa: CASSLKTGPGNTIYF
j_call: TRBJ1-3
clone_size: .
v_call: TRBV5-1
d_call: TRBD1
cdr3_length: 15

cdr3_nt: TGTGCCAGCAGCCAAGGAAGCTGGCAGGCTAACGAGCAGTACTTC
cdr3_aa: CASSQGSWQANEQYF
j_call: TRBJ2-7
clone_size: .
v_call: TRBV4-2
d_call: .
cdr3_length: 15

cdr3_nt: TGTGCCAGCAGTCCGCAGGGTATCGTCGGGGAGCTGTTTTTT
cdr3_aa: CASSPQGIVGELFF
j_call: TRBJ2-2
clone_size: .
v_call: TRBV27
d_call: .
cdr3_length: 14

cdr3_nt: TGTGCCAGCAGCGTAGGGAGGTATAGTACCGGGGAGCTGTTTTTT
cdr3_aa: CASSVGRYSTGELFF
j_call: TRBJ2-2
clone_size: .
v_call: TRBV9
d_call: .
cdr3_length: 15

cdr3_nt: TGTGCCAGCTCACCGGACAGATCCCGGGGCAATGAGCAGTTCTTC
cdr3_aa: CASSPDRSRGNEQFF
j_call: TRBJ2-1
clone_size: .
v_call: TRBV18
d_call: .
cdr3_length: 15

cdr3_nt: TGTGCCAGCAGCCCAGCCTGGGAGGACAATGAGCAGTTCTTC
cdr3_aa: CASSPAWEDNEQFF
j_call: TRBJ2-1
clone_size: .
v_call: TRBV6-4
d_call: .
cdr3_length: 14

cdr3_nt: TGTGCCAGCAGCTTGATCGCGGGAGGTTCGGGGCATGAGCAGTTCTTC
cdr3_aa: CASSLIAGGSGHEQFF
j_call: TRBJ2-1
clone_size: .
v_call: TRBV5-4
d_call: TRBD2
cdr3_length: 16

cdr3_nt: TGTGCCAGCTCCCCTACCTTAGGGGAGCAGTACTTC
cdr3_aa: CASSPTLGEQYF
j_call: TRBJ2-7
clone_size: .
v_call: TRBV18
d_call: .
cdr3_length: 12